These 14 T cell receptor beta chains were all obtained from the same sample, sequenced in a study of blood T cell repertoires in COVID-19. Sequenced by immunoSEQ multiplex PCR; TCRdb stores in-frame clones only, minus some. The sample shows about 230,000 clones, roughly 85% of them seen only once. Material: peripheral blood. The origin of the receptors is a woman aged 70 to 79 with active or convalescent COVID-19.

This clone was picked up a small number of times. V is TRBV7-2 and J is TRBJ1-2; the match to TRBD1 covers 7 bases. Germline CDR1 reads SGHTA; CDR2 reads FQGNSA. Trimming took 6 bases from V and 5 from J; bases not matched to a gene: 15. The CDR3 has 16 amino acids. The CDR3 loop is CASRKDGTEMIYGYTF. CDR3 nucleotide sequence: TGTGCCAGCAGGAAGGATGGGACAGAGATGATATATGGCTACACCTTC.

About this clone itself: Other DNA sequences in this sample translate to the same CDR3. The chain links TRBV18 to TRBJ2-7, with TRBD1 identical over 9 bases. V was pared by 1 base and J by 3 bases, with 1 base of the junction left unmatched. Germline CDR1 KGHSH, CDR2 LQKENI. This CDR3 is 14 amino acids long. The CDR3 loop reads CASSPLGQGYEQYF. The CDR3 DNA reads TGTGCCAGCTCACCACTGGGACAGGGCTACGAGCAGTACTTC.

The chain has TRBV5-4 and TRBJ2-3; weak D call: TRBD1 (6 bases). CDR1 and CDR2 (germline): SGHNT, YYREEE (reference sequence). CDR3 length: 16 amino acids. Trimming stripped 5 bases from V and 0 bases from J, with 16 bases between. CDR3 sequence reads: CASRSGHRRSTDTQYF. The CDR3 region has the DNA TGTGCCAGCAGATCGGGACACCGGCGGAGCACAGATACGCAGTATTTT.

This sequence joins TRBV11-2 and TRBJ2-7, with TRBD2 matching over 11 bases. V trimming: 5 bases; J trimming: 1 base; junction bases outside the gene matches: 4. The CDR3 contains 15 residues. Germline V gene sequence: CDR1 SGHAT, CDR2 FQNNGV. In DNA, the CDR3 is TGTGCCAGCAGCCAAGGACTAGCGGGTTCCTACGAGCAGTACTTC. This codes for CASSQGLAGSYEQYF.

The rearrangement joins TRBV2 to TRBJ1-5; D is unresolved. The germline V gene encodes CDR1 SNHLY and CDR2 FYNNEI. The CDR3 has 11 amino acids. V gave up 7 bases and J gave up 10 bases, with 11 bases separating them. The CDR3 reads CASNGPGPQHF. In DNA, the CDR3 is TGTGCCAGCAATGGCCCAGGACCCCAGCATTTT.

V gene TRBV28 combines with J gene TRBJ1-3; D gene unclear. From germline, CDR1 is MDHEN and CDR2 SYDVKM. The CDR3 length is 13 residues. V dropped 3 bases and J dropped 2 bases, with 5 bases sitting between them. CDR3 coding DNA: TGTGCCAGCAGTTTGACAACTGGAAACACCATATATTTT. Residues: CASSLTTGNTIYF. Variable domain in full (rest from reference TRBV28 and TRBJ1-3): DVKVTQSSRYLVKRTGEKVFLECVQDMDHENMFWYRQDPGLGLRLIYFSYDVKMKEKGDIPEGYSVSREKKERFSLILESASTNQTSMYLCASSLTTGNTIYFGEGSWLTVV.

The V gene is TRBV7-3, the J gene TRBJ2-7; a weak D match, TRBD1 (6 bases). Trimming cost V 2 bases and J 5 bases, with 10 bases left between them. Germline CDR1 is SGHTA and CDR2 is FQGTGA. CDR3 size: 13 residues. The CDR3 nucleotides read TGTGCCAGCAGCTTATGGGGGCAGGACGAGCAGTACTTC. Its translation: CASSLWGQDEQYF. Together with reference TRBV7-3 and TRBJ2-7, the CDR3 gives the full variable domain: GAGVSQTPSNKVTEKGKYVELRCDPISGHTALYWYRQSLGQGPEFLIYFQGTGAADDSGLPNDRFFAVRPEGSVSTLKIQRTERGDSAVYLCASSLWGQDEQYFGPGTRLTVT.

The chain links TRBV30 to TRBJ1-3, with unresolved D. V gave up 4 bases and J gave up 0 bases, with 13 bases separating them. The CDR3 loop spans 15 amino acids. CDR1 is GTSNPN, CDR2 SVGIG, per germline (reference sequence). DNA of the CDR3: TGTGCCTGGAATGGAGCCACCAGCTCTGGAAACACCATATATTTT. It is translated as CAWNGATSSGNTIYF.

Regarding this clone: The sample contains more than one DNA sequence encoding this CDR3. The chain is built from TRBV18 and TRBJ2-3; 7 bases are a match to TRBD1. This CDR3 spans 15 amino acids. J lost 1 base, V lost 1 base, and 2 bases had no gene match. Germline V gives CDR1 KGHSH, CDR2 LQKENI. For the CDR3, the DNA is TGTGCCAGCTCACCACGAACAGGGGGCACAGATACGCAGTATTTT. Amino acid sequence: CASSPRTGGTDTQYF.

Remarks on this clone: Distinct nucleotide sequences in the sample also encode this CDR3. This chain links TRBV12-3 or TRBV12-4 with TRBJ1-2; TRBD1 aligns across 7 bases. V trimming: 6 bases; J trimming: 3 bases; junction bases outside the gene matches: 4. The CDR3 contains 13 residues. The CDR3 protein is CASSTGTDYGYTF. CDR3 nucleotide sequence: TGTGCCAGCAGCACCGGGACAGACTATGGCTACACCTTC.

The chain joins TRBV6-5 to TRBJ1-2, with D possibly being TRBD1 (6 bases). V lost 7 bases, J lost 8 bases, and 20 bases lay in between. This CDR3 comprises 14 residues. Germline V gives CDR1 MNHEY, CDR2 SVGAGI. The CDR3 nucleotides read TGTGCCAGCACCCTTAGGGCAGGGGAAGGCGGCTACACCTTC. This codes for CASTLRAGEGGYTF.

Only one count was recorded for this clone. The chain couples TRBV5-8 to TRBJ1-5, with D perhaps TRBD1 (5 bases). Per the germline V gene, CDR1 is SGHTS and CDR2 is YDEGEE. The CDR3 totals 15 residues. Trimming removed 1 base at V and 3 bases at J, with 11 bases between. CDR3 region: CASSLNRLLNQPQHF. CDR3 DNA sequence: TGTGCCAGCAGCTTGAACAGGCTGCTCAATCAGCCCCAGCATTTT.

This chain connects TRBV12-3 or TRBV12-4 to TRBJ1-2, with D unresolved. The CDR3 runs 13 residues. The ends were cut back, 6 bases at V and 0 bases at J, with 8 bases in the middle. The CDR3 coding sequence is TGTGCCAGCAGCGCTCTAGCTAACTATGGCTACACCTTC. Protein: CASSALANYGYTF.

The rearrangement uses TRBV5-4 and TRBJ2-3; TRBD2 matches 8 bases. V dropped 1 base and J dropped 0; count of bases not matched to a gene: 1. Germline CDR1 and CDR2: SGHNT and YYREEE (reference sequence). The CDR3 loop spans 15 amino acids. The CDR3 reads CASSLPGGSTDTQYF. The CDR3 DNA sequence: TGTGCCAGCAGCTTGCCGGGGGGGAGCACAGATACGCAGTATTTT. Full variable domain (outside the CDR3, taken from reference TRBV5-4 and TRBJ2-3): ETGVTQSPTHLIKTRGQQVTLRCSSQSGHNTVSWYQQALGQGPQFIFQYYREEENGRGNFPPRFSGLQFPNYSSELNVNALELDDSALYLCASSLPGGSTDTQYFGPGTRLTVL.